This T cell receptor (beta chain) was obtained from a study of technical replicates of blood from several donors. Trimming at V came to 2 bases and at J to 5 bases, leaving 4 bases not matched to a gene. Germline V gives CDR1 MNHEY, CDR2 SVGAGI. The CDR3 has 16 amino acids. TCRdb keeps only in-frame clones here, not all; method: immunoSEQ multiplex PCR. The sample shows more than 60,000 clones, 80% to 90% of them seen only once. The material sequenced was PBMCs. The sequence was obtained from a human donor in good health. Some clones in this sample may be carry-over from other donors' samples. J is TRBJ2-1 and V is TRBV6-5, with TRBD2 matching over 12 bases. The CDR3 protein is CASSYGLAGGDNEQFF. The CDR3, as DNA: TGTGCCAGCAGTTACGGTCTAGCGGGGGGGGACAATGAGCAGTTCTTC.